This T cell receptor (beta chain) is from a study of cytomegalovirus exposure and HLA in healthy donors. It was with 60 Vbeta and 13 Jbeta primers that the PCR ran. TCRdb keeps only in-frame clones here, not all; method: immunoSEQ multiplex PCR. Of under 200,000 clones listed, around four fifths are singletons. Details on this clone: Its antigen is still unknown.

Findings and caveats of the study: The study had only CMV serostatus as immune exposure information.

The source of this sequence is a girl aged 2 to 9 in good health and CMV-seropositive. Sequenced: PBMCs.

The CDR3 DNA follows: TGTGCCAGCAGTCGGGGTAATGAAAAACTGTTTTTT. Translated: CASSRGNEKLFF. The genes are TRBV7-8 and TRBJ1-4; the D is unclear. V lost 6 bases and J 4 bases, leaving 6 bases between the germline ends. Germline V gene data show CDR1 as SGHVS and CDR2 as FQNEAQ. The CDR3 sequence is 12 residues long.